This record covers a single TCR beta chain. Antigen specificity is unknown. This sample is drawn from a study of shared clonotypes between healthy human individuals. Study in general: Each donor had three CD4 naive, three CD4 memory, two CD8 naive and one CD8 memory plate.

CDR3 length equals 15 residues. V shed 5 bases and J shed 0 bases, with 14 bases lying between them. Germline CDR1 LNHDA, CDR2 SQIVND (reference sequence). Study-wide points: Depth was large, yet rarefaction showed that sorted-subset sequencing was incomplete.

From CD4+ cells came CD45RA+ naive and CD45RA-negative memory subsets. It was at deep level that the assay was run. Data came from immunoSEQ multiplex PCR; TCRdb stores just in-frame clones and leaves some out. The sample has about 1.1 million clones, 70% to 80% seen once; the top ten hold roughly 0.55%. This chain uses TRBV19 with TRBJ2-7, with a possible D match to TRBD1 (6 bases). Sample: memory CD4+ T cells from PBMCs. Subset indicated: CD45RA-negative fraction. The TCR sequence derives from a man aged 18 to 29 in good health. Some clones in this sample may be carry-over from other donors' samples. CDR3 region: CASSGPGQSSYEQYF. For the CDR3, the DNA is TGTGCCAGTAGTGGCCCGGGACAAAGCTCCTACGAGCAGTACTTC.